A single sample gave rise to the 7 T cell receptor beta chains below, sequenced in a study of blood T cell repertoires in COVID-19. Here immunoSEQ multiplex PCR was the method, and the copy in TCRdb shows in-frame clones only, minus some. Among 150,000 to 170,000 clones listed, roughly 80% were seen once. The source material was peripheral blood. The receptors stem from a woman aged 60-70 years with acute or convalescent COVID-19.

This clone was recorded at least ten times. The genes are TRBV5-4 and TRBJ1-2; 9 nucleotides line up with TRBD1. There are 15 residues in the CDR3. Germline V gives CDR1 SGHNT, CDR2 YYREEE (reference sequence). J lost 2 bases, V lost 3 bases, and 5 bases had no gene match. CDR3 protein: CASSSNRGLNYGYTF. CDR3 nucleotide sequence: TGTGCCAGCAGCTCAAACAGGGGGCTGAACTATGGCTACACCTTC.

This clone was seen only once. The V call is TRBV29-1, the J call TRBJ2-5; D gene uncertain. Germline V gives CDR1 SQVTM, CDR2 ANQGSEA. V gave up 3 bases and J gave up 5 bases, with 10 bases separating them. The CDR3 runs 12 residues. CDR3 region: CSVDRGYETQYF. The CDR3 DNA reads as TGCAGCGTTGATCGAGGTTACGAGACCCAGTACTTC.

The chain carries TRBV4-2 and TRBJ1-5; 7 bases agree with TRBD1. CDR1 is LGHNA and CDR2 is YNFKEQ in the germline V gene. J was trimmed by 2 bases and V by 0 bases; bases with no gene match: 4. This CDR3 has 16 residues. CDR3 DNA sequence: TGTGCCAGCAGCCAAGATGTCAGGGGGGGCAATCAGCCCCAGCATTTT. Translation: CASSQDVRGGNQPQHF.

This rearrangement joins TRBV11-2 to TRBJ1-6; D is uncertain. The germline V gene encodes CDR1 SGHAT and CDR2 FQNNGV. Trimming stripped 3 bases from V and 0 bases from J, with 9 bases between. This CDR3 has 16 residues. The CDR3 spells CASSFGESSYNSPLHF. DNA for the CDR3: TGTGCCAGCAGCTTCGGGGAGAGCTCCTATAATTCACCCCTCCACTTT.

V usage is TRBV23-1 and J usage is TRBJ2-3, with D tentatively TRBD1 (5 bases). TRBV23-1 has ORF status, its function being uncertain. V lost 2 bases, J lost 1 base, and 16 bases lay in between. The CDR3 has 17 residues. The CDR3 sequence is CASSQPSTLRGTDTQYF. The CDR3 DNA is TGCGCCAGCAGTCAACCCTCCACCCTCAGGGGCACAGATACGCAGTATTTT.

About this clone itself: One junction end disagrees with the germline gene, perhaps due to a read error. The rearrangement uses TRBV11-2 and TRBJ1-2; 11 bases line up with TRBD1. The CDR3 extends over 15 amino acids. Germline CDR1 and CDR2: SGHAT and FQNNGV. For the CDR3, the DNA is TGTGCCAGCAGCTTTTGGACAGGGGGCGGGGGATCCTACGCCTTC. Translating it yields CASSFWTGGGGSYAF.

CDR3 loop: CAWNRGSTDTQYF. The CDR3 nucleotides read TGTGCCTGGAACAGGGGAAGCACAGATACGCAGTATTTT. The V and J genes are TRBV30 and TRBJ2-3; 7 bases fit TRBD1. The germline gives CDR1 GTSNPN, CDR2 SVGIG (reference sequence). J gave up 0 bases and V 4 bases, and 1 base lay outside the gene matches. The length of the CDR3 is 13 residues.